This TCR beta chain appears in the sequencing data of a study of cytomegalovirus exposure and HLA in healthy donors (dated by TCRdb to about 2017). Concerning the study at large: An earlier analysis of 587 of the donors reported around 280 Gb of sequence data and 100 million to 120 million unique TCR beta sequences obtained from 150 million to 200 million T cells. In a later genetic analysis, genome-wide SNP genotypes for about 55% of the roughly 670 donors were used, and that subset was treated as a discovery cohort. An early release covering 550 to 700 HLA-typed donors comprised 250 to 350 gigabases of sequencing data and tens of millions of unique TCR sequences. A later analysis re-examined previously published TCR beta repertoires from more than 600 donors and added high-resolution HLA genotyping to investigate patterns of TCR occurrence. The aim of the study was to test whether cataloging public T cell receptors could identify signatures of past pathogen exposure. A separate validation cohort of roughly 120 different subjects was used in addition to the roughly 620-subject first cohort. All discovery cohort repertoires had been generated on a single sequencing platform. Rather than drawing on any new phenotypic data, the later analysis identified candidate immune exposures from TCR beta sequences and the way those sequences occurred across donors. Four to six DR-DQ haplotypes were handled as single units for association and clustering, since linkage in the cohort was strong. The study profiled the T cell repertoires of hundreds of subjects by immunosequencing and related them to cytomegalovirus serostatus. Alongside the repertoire data, information on donor age, sex, ethnicity and CMV serostatus was compiled. The genetic ancestry cluster associated with self-reported Caucasian donors included about four fifths of the approximately 400 genotyped donors. In an earlier analysis of 587 of the donors, high-throughput TCR beta sequencing was used to judge whether each TCR beta V gene segment behaved as functional or pseudogenic. HLA typing covered class I and class II loci at four-digit resolution. The number of typed donors differed by locus: 629-630 for A, B, C, DRB1 and DQB1; some 500 for DQA1; fewer than 610 for DPA1; and around 470 for DPB1. Across roughly 420 genotyped donors of the cohort, an average of approximately 220,000 unique TCR beta nucleotide sequences per donor were sequenced, and roughly a sixth of those sequences were non-productive. The study combined high-throughput TCR immunosequencing, statistical association of individual TCRs with disease status, and machine learning to predict cytomegalovirus infection status. Results and caveats for the whole study, not just this receptor: Specific HLA alleles were associated with some 15,000 TCR beta sequences at a false discovery rate of 0.05 in a later analysis. A later analysis found that most CMV-associated TCR beta chains appeared HLA-restricted, with HLA associations seemingly driven largely by CMV exposure. A later analysis found that HLA-associated TCR beta chains were more clonally expanded and had lower generation probabilities than equally common non-associated chains. A further reported finding was that TCR beta sequences accurately predicted the HLA-A and HLA-B alleles for most subjects in the first cohort. In a later analysis, several top co-occurrence clusters were reported to appear linked to parvovirus B19, influenza, CMV and Epstein-Barr virus. In both the original and validation cohorts, the classifier was reported to diagnose cytomegalovirus status with high specificity and sensitivity. When HLA alleles, especially DR and DQ, strongly co-occurred, attributing TCR associations to individual alleles was difficult. The authors suggested that the approach could potentially be extended to other disease states and immunological phenotypes. The study gave a list of about 160 TCR beta chains associated with cytomegalovirus. Because HLA typing was missing for some donors at each locus, association tests included only the typed subset. The only immune exposure information available for the cohort was CMV serostatus. Roughly uniform sequencing depth across donors was assumed in presence/absence analyses, although this assumption may not hold. Across donors, most TCR sequences were observed very rarely, whereas some public TCRs were present in many individuals. Some 15 rarely observed V segments, including chromosome 9 orphons, were excluded from the earlier analysis of some 590 of the donors because counts were too low. In this cohort, only TCR beta chains were sequenced, and detectable features were limited by the absence of alpha or paired-chain data. Some IMGT-functional V segments, including TRBV6-2 and TRBV6-3, could not be distinguished by the 87-base-pair reads and were therefore excluded. Linkage disequilibrium might explain the correlated functional status among segregating V segments, but an unknown experimental factor could not be ruled out. An association between a missense DCLRE1C variant and V-gene and J-gene trimming of TCR beta chains was found in a later genetic analysis and replicated in an independent cohort. A cluster of highly shared sequence variants was judged likely to represent a technical artifact of the sequencing pipeline. A later analysis found that TCR association rates varied across HLA loci, with DRB1 alleles showing the most associated TCRs and HLA-C alleles the fewest. Broadly in line with IMGT annotations, most TCR beta V segments showed up in productive rearrangements about 90% or about 30% of the time in an earlier analysis of several hundred of the donors. Compared with the 666-donor mean, donors in an Asian-associated ancestry cluster had fewer N-insertions in productive TCRs, according to a later genetic analysis. In vitro tests confirmed that a few of the cytomegalovirus-associated TCR beta chains recognize cytomegalovirus antigens.

Including cysteine and phenylalanine, the CDR3 has 13 amino acids. The CDR3 DNA has 39 bases and is translated from base 1. Trimming takes 8 bases from V and 4 bases from J, and the germline ends sit 14 bases apart. The germline V gene provides CDR1 MGHRA and CDR2 YSYEKL. On this clone: What this receptor recognizes is not known. Nothing much larger sits one base from this clone, and base qualities are not available.

The cohort was made up of roughly 670 healthy bone marrow donors. Cohort members were all nominally healthy when sampled, although unrecorded immune exposures were likely present. The donor tested CMV seropositive and was one of the 289 seropositive cohort members. Each donor provided a peripheral blood sample, and peripheral blood mononuclear cells were used for TCR beta sequencing. Genomic DNA extraction from the blood cell samples was performed with the Qiagen DNeasy Blood Extraction Kit. The library came from the immunoSEQ multiplex PCR assay. For the multiplex PCR, a mixture combining 60 forward primers for TCR Vbeta segments and 13 reverse primers for TCR Jbeta segments was used. The CDR3 region of rearranged TCR beta genes was amplified from genomic DNA by a multiplex PCR assay. The amplified TCR beta libraries were sequenced on the Illumina HiSeq System as 87-base-pair reads. Per the authors' processing: A later analysis tallied 75 million to 85 million unique TCR beta chains across the 650 to 750 repertoires, and some 12 million of those chains were shared by two or more donors. Raw reads were error-corrected and collapsed into unique sequences by a nearest-neighbor algorithm in which closely related sequences were merged to remove PCR and sequencing errors. To assign V, D and J gene segments, CDR3 sequences were aligned to IMGT reference sequences. For a sequence to be retained, at least a six-nucleotide match to both a V gene segment and a J gene segment was required. A rearrangement was called productive if the CDR3 had no stop codons and remained in frame with V and J, and every other rearrangement was called non-productive. Following IMGT convention, CDR3 was defined as the stretch from the second conserved V-encoded cysteine up to the conserved J-encoded phenylalanine. Sequences without an unambiguous match to a single V gene segment were excluded from the earlier analysis of 500 to 700 of the donors. An earlier analysis of several hundred of the donors classified V segments as functional when productive rearrangements were above 56.7% and as segregating when the standard deviation between donors was above 5%. To diagnose cytomegalovirus status from the catalog of TCR beta chain sequences, a statistical classification framework was built. In a later analysis, V and J genes were assigned by comparing TCR nucleotide sequences against IMGT/GENE-DB human TR gene sequences. In a later analysis, CDR3 sequences and most-parsimonious VDJ recombination scenarios were assigned using the TCRdist pipeline. In a later analysis, each TCR beta chain was defined by its CDR3 amino acid sequence together with its V-gene family, and reads lacking a unique V-gene family were excluded. A later analysis removed 500 to 650 highly shared, low-generation-probability nucleotide sequences to deal with suspected cross-contamination and a sequencing artifact. For each public chain, a later analysis derived a clonal expansion index from normalized ranks of inferred template counts within each repertoire. A later analysis computed generation probabilities with a VDJ recombination model fitted to out-of-frame rearrangements, and checked the results against IGoR. In a later analysis, hypergeometric tests were used to score TCR-TCR, TCR-HLA and TCR-CMV co-occurrence, with a repertoire-size bias correction applied to TCR pairs. To estimate false discovery rates, a later analysis permuted the HLA or CMV assignments 20 times. A later analysis grouped co-occurring TCRs with DBSCAN, adding TCRdist sequence similarity when clustering within HLA-allele-positive subsets. For co-occurrence clustering, repertoires with fewer than 30,000 or more than 120,000 public chains were excluded, along with five or six repertoires with anomalous nucleotide sharing. The clones in this table, taken by TCRdb from immuneACCESS, are in-frame only. Not every clone is retained; where verified, under half of the shortfall comes from an unresolved V gene, and the cause of the rest is unknown. V, J and clone size derive from that table, while D and trimming were established from the DNA sequence. This sample lists just under 250,000 clones; 82% were detected once. Together, the top ten hold 5% to 6% of the sample.

The chain employs TRBV4-1 and TRBJ1-2, with TRBD1 tentatively as D gene (6 bases match). Sequencing was done on a sample of PBMCs. This clonotype was sampled from a woman aged 35 to 49 in good health and CMV-seropositive. The CDR3: CASGKQGFYGYTF. The nucleotide sequence reads TGCGCCAGCGGCAAACAGGGTTTCTATGGCTACACCTTC.